This is a list of T cell receptor beta chains from one sample in a study of cytomegalovirus exposure and HLA in healthy donors. Measured with immunoSEQ multiplex PCR; TCRdb has only the in-frame clones, and not every one. The sample has 250,000 to 350,000 clones; 88% are singletons. The sequenced sample consisted of PBMCs. All receptors derive from a young man in good health and CMV-seronegative. The CDR3 runs from the conserved cysteine through the conserved F or W. Fields, in order: J gene, D gene, clone size, V gene, CDR3 protein, CDR3 DNA. D genes are given only for firm matches. The size of a clone is reported for some rows only, either as once, few or many, or as a class for expanded clones.

TRBJ2-5 TRBD2 - TRBV2 CASSEGSGGAGTQYF TGTGCCAGCAGTGAAGGGAGCGGGGGGGCAGGGACCCAGTACTTC
TRBJ2-7 - - TRBV6-1 CASSTSNPYEQYF TGTGCCAGCAGTACTAGCAACCCCTACGAGCAGTACTTC
TRBJ2-7 TRBD1 - TRBV27 CASSPGQGAYEQYF TGTGCCAGCAGCCCGGGACAGGGAGCCTACGAGCAGTACTTC
TRBJ2-4 - - TRBV7-2 CASSAPRGGATKNIQYF TGTGCCAGCAGCGCCCCAAGAGGGGGGGCTACCAAAAACATTCAGTACTTC
TRBJ2-4 - - TRBV27 CASRPGGRIIQYF TGTGCCAGCAGACCAGGGGGGAGGATCATTCAGTACTTC
TRBJ1-2 - - TRBV11-2 CASNFLAINYGYTF TGTGCCAGCAATTTTCTTGCGATTAACTATGGCTACACCTTC
TRBJ2-1 - - TRBV2 CASRGNEQFF TGTGCCAGTCGAGGCAATGAGCAGTTCTTC
TRBJ1-1 TRBD1 - TRBV6-5 CASSRRQGVFTEAFF TGTGCCAGCAGCCGACGCCAGGGGGTTTTCACTGAAGCTTTCTTT
TRBJ2-7 - - TRBV19 CASTPSSKSSYEQYF TGTGCCAGTACCCCATCTAGCAAGAGCTCCTACGAGCAGTACTTC
TRBJ2-3 TRBD2 - TRBV5-6 CASGITWSGESYTDTQYF TGTGCCAGCGGCATCACCTGGAGCGGGGAGTCTTACACAGATACGCAGTATTTT
TRBJ2-7 TRBD1 - TRBV7-8 CASSKGQGGLSYEQYF TGTGCCAGCAGCAAGGGACAGGGGGGTTTGTCCTACGAGCAGTACTTC
TRBJ1-5 TRBD1 - TRBV29-1 CSVGTGGGSNQPQHF TGCAGCGTTGGGACAGGGGGGGGAAGCAATCAGCCCCAGCATTTT
TRBJ2-7 - - TRBV6-5 CASSYGGGSYEQYF TGTGCCAGCAGTTACGGGGGCGGCTCCTACGAGCAGTACTTC
TRBJ2-2 - - TRBV5-4 CASSLAVGAGELFF TGTGCCAGCAGCTTGGCCGTGGGAGCCGGGGAGCTGTTTTTT
TRBJ1-6 - many TRBV6-1 CASIFGGGDNSPLHF TGTGCCAGCATTTTCGGCGGGGGCGATAATTCACCCCTCCACTTT
TRBJ2-1 - - TRBV5-6 CASSVPLGGGHNEQFF TGTGCCAGCAGCGTTCCCCTTGGGGGGGGCCACAATGAGCAGTTCTTC
TRBJ2-1 TRBD2 - TRBV12-5 CASGSNLAGGEFF TGTGCTAGTGGTTCAAACTTAGCGGGGGGAGAGTTCTTC
TRBJ1-4 TRBD1 - TRBV11-2 CASSLSVGIGGDEKLFF TGTGCCAGCAGCTTATCGGTCGGGATAGGGGGCGATGAAAAACTGTTTTTT
TRBJ2-1 TRBD1 - TRBV18 CASSQDRVNEQFF TGTGCCAGCTCCCAGGACAGGGTCAATGAGCAGTTCTTC
TRBJ2-2 TRBD1 few TRBV5-1 CASSRTGLGGELFF TGCGCCAGCAGTCGGACAGGGCTGGGCGGGGAGCTGTTTTTT
TRBJ1-1 - - TRBV5-1 CASSLGNRVYEYTEAFF TGCGCCAGCAGCTTGGGGAACAGGGTTTATGAGTACACTGAAGCTTTCTTT
TRBJ2-7 TRBD1 - TRBV13 CASSTFTGGRYEQYF TGTGCCAGCAGCACATTTACAGGGGGTAGGTACGAGCAGTACTTC
TRBJ1-2 TRBD1 - TRBV6-5 CASKPRAGGYGGYTF TGTGCCAGCAAACCCAGGGCAGGGGGGTACGGAGGCTACACCTTC
TRBJ2-3 TRBD2 - TRBV27 CASSLGSSGGTDTQYF TGTGCCAGCAGTTTAGGTTCGAGCGGGGGCACAGATACGCAGTATTTT
TRBJ2-1 TRBD1 - TRBV27 CASSTGQDSFYNEQFF TGTGCCAGCAGTACGGGACAGGATTCATTTTACAATGAGCAGTTCTTC
TRBJ2-5 TRBD1 - TRBV23-1 CASLRLMRGTGFQETQYF TGCGCCAGCCTCAGACTTATGCGTGGGACAGGGTTCCAAGAGACCCAGTACTTC
TRBJ2-1 TRBD2 - TRBV9 CASSVGGRGGYNEQFF TGTGCCAGCAGCGTAGGAGGGCGGGGGGGCTACAATGAGCAGTTCTTC
TRBJ2-1 TRBD1 - TRBV6-5 CASSYGTGRNEQFF TGTGCCAGCAGTTATGGGACAGGGCGTAATGAGCAGTTCTTC
TRBJ1-5 TRBD1 - TRBV5-1 CASSLGDRVTQPQHF TGCGCCAGCAGCTTGGGGGACAGGGTAACTCAGCCCCAGCATTTT
TRBJ2-7 - - TRBV6-1 CASSEKQQPFYEQYF TGTGCCAGCAGTGAAAAACAGCAGCCTTTCTACGAGCAGTACTTC
TRBJ2-3 - once TRBV27 CASSLAGTDTQYF TGTGCCAGCAGTTTGGCGGGCACAGATACGCAGTATTTT
TRBJ1-4 - - TRBV2 CASSEVEKLFF TGTGCCAGCAGTGAGGTGGAGAAACTGTTTTTT
TRBJ1-2 - - TRBV7-9 CASSSELPVRVQGSGYTF TGTGCCAGCAGCTCAGAGCTCCCAGTTCGGGTCCAGGGTAGCGGCTACACCTTC
TRBJ1-6 TRBD1 - TRBV7-6 CASSLDRNNNSPLHF TGTGCCAGCAGCCTGGACAGGAACAATAATTCACCCCTCCACTTT
TRBJ1-1 - - TRBV19 CASSIGRGTEAFF TGTGCCAGTAGTATCGGCCGAGGGACTGAAGCTTTCTTT
TRBJ1-5 - - TRBV6-1 CASSAPGLSNQPQHF TGTGCCAGCAGTGCGCCGGGGTTAAGCAATCAGCCCCAGCATTTT
TRBJ1-1 TRBD1 - TRBV9 CASSDSTGGNTEAFF TGTGCCAGCAGCGACTCTACAGGGGGCAACACTGAAGCTTTCTTT
TRBJ1-6 - few TRBV23-1 CASSPGAHTVSPLHF TGCGCCAGCAGTCCCGGAGCCCACACCGTTTCACCCCTCCACTTT
TRBJ2-7 - - TRBV5-4 CASSWDMDSAHYEQYF TGTGCCAGCAGCTGGGATATGGACAGCGCACACTACGAGCAGTACTTC
TRBJ2-3 TRBD1 - TRBV19 CASSVGQAPTDTQYF TGTGCCAGTAGTGTGGGACAGGCCCCCACAGATACGCAGTATTTT
TRBJ2-3 - - TRBV30 CAWSNSADTQYF TGTGCCTGGAGTAACTCGGCAGATACGCAGTATTTT
TRBJ2-2 - - TRBV19 CASSILGGPGELFF TGTGCCAGTAGTATCTTGGGGGGACCCGGGGAGCTGTTTTTT
TRBJ2-7 - once TRBV5-5 CASSFRNYYEQYF TGTGCCAGCAGCTTCCGCAACTACTACGAGCAGTACTTC
TRBJ2-5 TRBD2 - TRBV9 CASSAKLAGGLETQYF TGTGCCAGCAGCGCCAAACTAGCGGGGGGGCTGGAGACCCAGTACTTC
TRBJ1-2 - - TRBV18 CASSPPAANYGYTF TGTGCCAGCTCACCACCGGCGGCTAACTATGGCTACACCTTC
TRBJ2-1 - - TRBV19 CASSQIRDSSYNEQFF TGTGCCAGTAGCCAGATTCGAGACAGCTCCTACAATGAGCAGTTCTTC
TRBJ2-7 TRBD1 once TRBV5-1 CASSAGTGWTYEQYF TGCGCCAGCAGCGCCGGGACAGGGTGGACCTACGAGCAGTACTTC
TRBJ1-1 - - TRBV4-1 CASSQDRGTEAFF TGCGCCAGCAGCCAAGATCGGGGCACTGAAGCTTTCTTT
TRBJ2-3 - - TRBV18 CASSPPPLGSTDTQYF TGTGCCAGCTCACCACCGCCACTCGGGAGCACAGATACGCAGTATTTT
TRBJ1-4 TRBD1 - TRBV25-1 CASSERGQGFREKLFF TGTGCCAGCAGTGAAAGGGGACAGGGCTTCCGTGAAAAACTGTTTTTT
TRBJ1-6 - - TRBV7-8 CASSTGNSPLHF TGTGCCAGCAGTACGGGAAATTCACCCCTCCACTTT
TRBJ2-1 - - TRBV11-2 CASSLGLRSYNEQFF TGTGCCAGCAGCTTAGGCTTACGGTCCTACAATGAGCAGTTCTTC
TRBJ2-1 - - TRBV6-5 CASSQQSSYNEQFF TGTGCCAGCAGCCAACAGAGCTCCTACAATGAGCAGTTCTTC
TRBJ2-7 TRBD1 - TRBV9 CASSTGTGNSYEQYF TGTGCCAGCAGCACCGGGACAGGGAACTCCTACGAGCAGTACTTC
TRBJ2-2 TRBD2 - TRBV5-1 CASSLSTSGYTGELFF TGCGCCAGCAGCCTCTCGACTAGCGGATACACCGGGGAGCTGTTTTTT
TRBJ2-7 - - TRBV18 CASSDQVTYEQYF TGTGCCAGCTCAGACCAGGTGACCTACGAGCAGTACTTC
TRBJ2-7 TRBD2 - TRBV7-6 CASSTTSGGGYEQYF TGTGCCAGCAGCACCACTAGCGGGGGGGGCTACGAGCAGTACTTC
TRBJ1-4 - - TRBV7-9 CASSPQGGGEISRPKLFF TGTGCCAGCAGCCCCCAAGGGGGTGGGGAAATCAGCAGGCCGAAACTGTTTTTT
TRBJ2-7 - - TRBV11-2 CASSLITGGGYEQYF TGTGCCAGCAGCTTAATTACAGGGGGGGGCTACGAGCAGTACTTC
TRBJ1-1 TRBD1 - TRBV19 CASSMGLDRETFF TGTGCCAGTAGTATGGGGTTGGACAGGGAAACTTTCTTT